These 18 T cell receptor beta chains originate from one sample sequenced in a study of blood T cell repertoires in COVID-19. Libraries were prepared by immunoSEQ multiplex PCR; TCRdb keeps only in-frame clonotypes and omits some of them. The table shows a few hundred thousand clones, with 85% to 90% occurring only once. Sequencing was done on a sample of peripheral blood. Every receptor here comes from a woman between 40 and 55 years old with acute or convalescent COVID-19.

The V gene is TRBV19, the J gene TRBJ2-3; D gene uncertain. The V and J ends lost 7 bases and 1 base respectively, with 9 bases between them. CDR3 length equals 13 residues. Germline V gives CDR1 LNHDA, CDR2 SQIVND (reference sequence). CDR3 sequence: CASTSRGTDTQYF. The CDR3, as DNA: TGTGCCAGTACGAGTCGGGGCACAGATACGCAGTATTTT.

This chain connects TRBV11-1 to TRBJ2-2; D gene unclear. The CDR3 totals 15 residues. The germline V and J ends were trimmed by 3 bases and 1 base, with 9 bases remaining between them. Germline loops: CDR1 SGHAT, CDR2 FQDESV (reference sequence). The chain's CDR3 is CASSLAAENTGELFF. The CDR3 coding sequence is TGTGCCAGCAGCTTGGCCGCCGAGAACACCGGGGAGCTGTTTTTT.

There are a few counts of this clone. The chain links TRBV24-1 to TRBJ1-2; 9 bases are a match to TRBD1. The CDR3 runs to 14 residues. V gave up 4 bases and J gave up 6 bases; unmatched junction bases: 5. Germline loops: CDR1 KGHDR, CDR2 SFDVKD. The CDR3 loop reads CATSDTGGADGYTF. Written as DNA, the CDR3 is TGTGCCACCAGTGACACAGGGGGCGCCGATGGCTACACCTTC.

The genes are TRBV5-1 and TRBJ2-3; the match to TRBD2 covers 13 bases. CDR1 SGHRS and CDR2 YFSETQ come from the germline V gene. The CDR3 totals 17 residues. The junction had 5 bases not matched to a gene; V was cut back by 0 bases and J by 4 bases. CDR3 DNA sequence: TGCGCCAGCAGCTTGGTCACTAGCGGGGGGGCCGCAGATACGCAGTATTTT. This gives the protein CASSLVTSGGAADTQYF.

This rearrangement joins TRBV9 to TRBJ1-2; D gene ambiguous. The CDR3 loop spans 14 amino acids. The V gene's germline CDR1 is SGDLS and CDR2 YYNGEE. V was pared by 3 bases and J by 4 bases, with 13 bases between. This CDR3 reads CASSEDPRGYGYTF. The CDR3 DNA is TGTGCCAGCAGCGAGGACCCCCGGGGCTATGGCTACACCTTC. The variable domain in full, with the rest retrieved from reference TRBV9 and TRBJ1-2, is DSGVTQTPKHLITATGQRVTLRCSPRSGDLSVYWYQQSLDQGLQFLIQYYNGEERAKGNILERFSAQQFPDLHSELNLSSLELGDSALYFCASSEDPRGYGYTFGSGTRLTVV.

This chain links TRBV4-1 with TRBJ2-3; 7 bases agree with TRBD2. Germline CDR1 and CDR2: MGHRA and YSYEKL. This CDR3 region has 16 residues. V lost 6 bases and J lost 2; bases outside the gene matches: 11. DNA of the CDR3: TGCGCCAGCAGTCGGGGGGTTAGCAGGGCCACAGATACGCAGTATTTT. Protein: CASSRGVSRATDTQYF.

The chain has TRBV3-1 (or the pseudogene TRBV3-2) and TRBJ2-5, with 9 nucleotides matching TRBD2. V was pared by 2 bases and J by 1 base, with 5 bases of the junction left unmatched. From germline, CDR1 is LGHDT and CDR2 YNNKEL (reference sequence). This CDR3 comprises 16 residues. DNA for the CDR3: TGTGCCAGCAGCCAATGGGGAGCGGGGGGCCAAGAGACCCAGTACTTC. Translating it yields CASSQWGAGGQETQYF.

V usage is TRBV11-2 and J usage is TRBJ2-7; D not resolved. Germline values: CDR1 SGHAT, CDR2 FQNNGV. V shed 3 bases and J shed 3 bases, with 12 bases lying between them. The CDR3 extends over 14 amino acids. CDR3 DNA sequence: TGTGCCAGCAGCTTGACTCCTACCCTCTACGAGCAGTACGTC. Protein product: CASSLTPTLYEQYV.

V is TRBV19 and J is TRBJ1-2; D is unclear. CDR1 is LNHDA and CDR2 is SQIVND in the germline V gene (reference sequence). This CDR3 has 13 amino acids. The V end lost 0 bases, the J end lost 7 bases, and 9 bases lay between the germline ends. The CDR3 DNA sequence: TGTGCCAGTAGTATAGAACAGCATGGTGGCTACACCTTC. Translating it yields CASSIEQHGGYTF.

V is TRBV7-8 and J is TRBJ1-1; D perhaps matches TRBD1 (6 bases). The CDR3 consists of 15 residues. Germline CDR1 and CDR2: SGHVS and FQNEAQ. Trimming pared 3 bases from V and 7 bases from J, leaving 18 bases between. CDR3 DNA: TGTGCCAGCAGCTTTTTTGCCCTCGGACAGAATGAAGCTTTCTTT. Residues: CASSFFALGQNEAFF.

The chain employs TRBV6-6 and TRBJ2-1; 7 bases map to TRBD1. Germline V gene lookup returns CDR1 MNHNY and CDR2 SVGAGI (reference sequence). There are 15 residues in the CDR3. V was clipped by 2 bases and J by 6 bases; unmatched bases: 7. This CDR3 is CASSYIRGLGNEQFF. CDR3 bases: TGTGCCAGCAGTTACATTAGGGGGCTGGGCAATGAGCAGTTCTTC.

This sequence joins TRBV6-5 and TRBJ2-5, with a weak D call TRBD2 (6 bases). Germline CDR1 reads MNHEY; CDR2 reads SVGAGI. The CDR3 is 14 amino acids. Trimming left V 10 bases short and J 3 bases short, with 18 bases between. This CDR3 is CATLGLTGEETQYF. The CDR3 nucleotides are TGTGCCACCTTGGGACTCACGGGAGAAGAGACCCAGTACTTC.

The chain uses TRBV10-3 and TRBJ1-1; 9 bases agree with TRBD1. Germline CDR1 and CDR2: ENHRY and SYGVKD. The length of the CDR3 is 15 residues. V shed 5 bases, J shed 5 bases, and the junction held 9 bases outside the gene matches. CDR3 sequence (DNA): TGTGCCATCAGTCCCGGGACAGGGTCGGGGACTGAAGCTTTCTTT. Protein: CAISPGTGSGTEAFF.

This rearrangement joins TRBV29-1 to TRBJ1-2; 8 nucleotides match TRBD1. Per germline, CDR1 SQVTM and CDR2 ANQGSEA. CDR3 length: 14 residues. V lost 3 bases and J lost 0; bases outside the gene matches: 3. The CDR3 DNA is TGCAGCGTTGAGGCAGGGGGCACTAACTATGGCTACACCTTC. Amino acids: CSVEAGGTNYGYTF. The full variable domain, in which reference TRBV29-1 and TRBJ1-2 provide the parts outside the CDR3, is SAVISQKPSRDICQRGTSLTIQCQVDSQVTMMFWYRQQPGQSLTLIATANQGSEATYESGFVIDKFPISRPNLTFSTLTVSNMSPEDSSIYLCSVEAGGTNYGYTFGSGTRLTVV.

The CDR3 protein is CASSRTRQGDQYF. The CDR3 DNA is TGTGCCAGTAGTAGAACACGGCAGGGGGACCAGTACTTC. The rearrangement uses TRBV19 and TRBJ2-5, with 7 bases matching TRBD1. Germline CDR1 is LNHDA and CDR2 is SQIVND (reference sequence). This CDR3 has 13 amino acids. V gave up 4 bases and J gave up 10 bases; unmatched junction bases: 9.

The rearrangement uses TRBV2 and TRBJ1-1; 9 bases fit TRBD1. The germline V gene has CDR1 SNHLY and CDR2 FYNNEI. V shed 4 bases and J 4 bases; nucleotides not matched to a gene: 4. The CDR3 has 14 amino acids. The CDR3 DNA is TGTGCCAGCAGTGGTGGGACAGGGACCACTGAAGCTTTCTTT. It yields the protein CASSGGTGTTEAFF.

This chain connects TRBV5-4 to TRBJ1-5; 7 nucleotides match TRBD1. This CDR3 spans 18 amino acids. CDR1 and CDR2 (germline): SGHNT, YYREEE (reference sequence). V trimming: 4 bases; J trimming: 1 base; junction bases outside the gene matches: 14. The CDR3 coding sequence is TGTGCCAGCAGCGACTCTCCGACAGGGACTGGCAGCAATCAGCCCCAGCATTTT. The encoded protein is CASSDSPTGTGSNQPQHF.

The gene calls are TRBV6-5 and TRBJ2-7, with 9 bases that match TRBD1. Germline V gives CDR1 MNHEY, CDR2 SVGAGI. CDR3 length: 16 residues. Unmatched junction bases numbered 5, after V lost 0 bases and J lost 2 bases. Here the CDR3 reads CASSYSQGAVTYEQYV. Here the CDR3 DNA reads TGTGCCAGCAGTTACTCACAGGGGGCTGTCACCTACGAGCAGTACGTC.